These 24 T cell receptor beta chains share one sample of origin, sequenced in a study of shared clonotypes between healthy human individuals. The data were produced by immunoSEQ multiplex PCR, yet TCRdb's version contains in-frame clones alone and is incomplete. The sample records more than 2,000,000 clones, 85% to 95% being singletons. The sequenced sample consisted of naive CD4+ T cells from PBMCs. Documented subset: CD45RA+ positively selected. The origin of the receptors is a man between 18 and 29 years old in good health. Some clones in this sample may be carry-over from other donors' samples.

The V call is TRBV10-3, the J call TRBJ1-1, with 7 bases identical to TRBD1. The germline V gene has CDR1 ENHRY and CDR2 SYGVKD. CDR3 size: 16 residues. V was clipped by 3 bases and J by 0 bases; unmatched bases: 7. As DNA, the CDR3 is TGTGCCATCAGTGATCTCATGACAGGGATGAACACTGAAGCTTTCTTT. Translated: CAISDLMTGMNTEAFF.

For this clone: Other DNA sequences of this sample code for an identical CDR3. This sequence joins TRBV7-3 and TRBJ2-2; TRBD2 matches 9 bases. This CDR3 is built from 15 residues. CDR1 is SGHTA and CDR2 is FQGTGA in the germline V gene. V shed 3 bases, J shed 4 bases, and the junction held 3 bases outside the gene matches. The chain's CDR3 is CASSLSGRSTGELFF. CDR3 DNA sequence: TGTGCCAGCAGCTTGAGCGGGAGGTCCACCGGGGAGCTGTTTTTT.

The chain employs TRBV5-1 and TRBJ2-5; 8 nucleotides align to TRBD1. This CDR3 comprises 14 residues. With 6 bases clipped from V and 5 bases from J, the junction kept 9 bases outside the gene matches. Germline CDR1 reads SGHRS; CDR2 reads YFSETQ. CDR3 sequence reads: CASTSGGQVETQYF. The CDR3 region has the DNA TGCGCCAGCACCTCTGGGGGACAGGTGGAGACCCAGTACTTC.

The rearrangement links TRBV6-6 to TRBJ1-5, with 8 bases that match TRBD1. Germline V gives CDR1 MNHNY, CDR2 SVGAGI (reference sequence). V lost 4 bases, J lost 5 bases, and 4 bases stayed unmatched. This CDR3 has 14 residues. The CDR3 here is CASSSRQGYQPQHF. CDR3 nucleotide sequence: TGTGCCAGCAGTTCGCGACAGGGGTATCAGCCCCAGCATTTT.

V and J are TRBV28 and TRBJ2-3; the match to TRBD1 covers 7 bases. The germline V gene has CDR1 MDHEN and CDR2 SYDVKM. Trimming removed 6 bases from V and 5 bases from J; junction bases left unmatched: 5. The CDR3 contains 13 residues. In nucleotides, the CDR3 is TGTGCCAGCAGAGAGGGGGCGAGAGATACGCAGTATTTT. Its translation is CASREGARDTQYF.

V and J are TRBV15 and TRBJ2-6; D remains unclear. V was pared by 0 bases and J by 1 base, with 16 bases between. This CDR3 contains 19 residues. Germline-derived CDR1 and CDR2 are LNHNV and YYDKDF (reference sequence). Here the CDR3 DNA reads TGTGCCACCAGCAGAGATCTAGGGTCAGCTTCATCTGGGGCCAACGTCCTGACTTTC. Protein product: CATSRDLGSASSGANVLTF.

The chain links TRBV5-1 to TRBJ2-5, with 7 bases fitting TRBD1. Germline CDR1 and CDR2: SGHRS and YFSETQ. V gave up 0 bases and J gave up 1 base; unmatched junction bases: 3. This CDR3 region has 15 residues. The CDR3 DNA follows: TGCGCCAGCAGCTTGGCCGGGACAGTCCAAGAGACCCAGTACTTC. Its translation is CASSLAGTVQETQYF.

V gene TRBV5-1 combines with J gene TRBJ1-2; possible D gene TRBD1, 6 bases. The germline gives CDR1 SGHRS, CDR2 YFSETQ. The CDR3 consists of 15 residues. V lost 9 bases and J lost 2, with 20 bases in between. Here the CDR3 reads CATSPGGGHNYGYTF. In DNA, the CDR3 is TGCGCCACCTCGCCCGGGGGGGGACACAACTATGGCTACACCTTC.

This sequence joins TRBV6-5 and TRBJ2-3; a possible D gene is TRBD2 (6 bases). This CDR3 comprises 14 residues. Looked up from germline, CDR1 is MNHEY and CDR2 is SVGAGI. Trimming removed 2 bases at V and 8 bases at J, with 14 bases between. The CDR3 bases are TGTGCCAGCAGTTACGGGGCCGGGGGTGGTACGCAGTATTTT. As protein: CASSYGAGGGTQYF.

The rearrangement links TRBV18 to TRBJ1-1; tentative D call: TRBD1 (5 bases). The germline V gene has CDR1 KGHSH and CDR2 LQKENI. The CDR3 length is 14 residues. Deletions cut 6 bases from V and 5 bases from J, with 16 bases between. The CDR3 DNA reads TGTGCCAGCTCGTCGAACGACGGGGGTACTGAAGCTTTCTTT. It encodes CASSSNDGGTEAFF. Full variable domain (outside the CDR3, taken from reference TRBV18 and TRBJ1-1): NAGVMQNPRHLVRRRGQEARLRCSPMKGHSHVYWYRQLPEEGLKFMVYLQKENIIDESGMPKERFSAEFPKEGPSILRIQQVVRGDSAAYFCASSSNDGGTEAFFGQGTRLTVV.

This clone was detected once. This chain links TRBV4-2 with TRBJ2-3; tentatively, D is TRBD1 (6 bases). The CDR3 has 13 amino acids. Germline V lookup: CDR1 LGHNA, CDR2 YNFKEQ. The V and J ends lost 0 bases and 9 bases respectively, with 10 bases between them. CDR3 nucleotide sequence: TGTGCCAGCAGCCAAGATCACAGGGAGACGCAGTATTTT. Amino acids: CASSQDHRETQYF.

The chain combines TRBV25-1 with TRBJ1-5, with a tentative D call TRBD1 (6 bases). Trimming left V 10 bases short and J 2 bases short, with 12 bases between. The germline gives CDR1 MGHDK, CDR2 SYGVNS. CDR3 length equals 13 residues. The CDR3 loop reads CATQEGGNQPQHF. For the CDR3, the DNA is TGTGCCACCCAGGAGGGGGGCAATCAGCCCCAGCATTTT.

The CDR3 region has the DNA TGTGCCATCAGTGTCGCCCAGGGGGGTGAGCAGTTCTTC. Translation: CAISVAQGGEQFF. The chain employs TRBV10-3 and TRBJ2-1; a weak D match, TRBD1 (7 bases). V lost 4 bases, J lost 9 bases, and 13 bases lay in between. Germline CDR1 is ENHRY and CDR2 is SYGVKD. The CDR3 has 13 residues.

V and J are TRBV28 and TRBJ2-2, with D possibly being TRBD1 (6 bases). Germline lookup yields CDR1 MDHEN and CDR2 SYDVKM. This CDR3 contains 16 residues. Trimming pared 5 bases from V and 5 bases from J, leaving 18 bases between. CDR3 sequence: CASSTDRRIGTGELFF. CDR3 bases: TGTGCCAGCAGTACCGACAGGCGGATAGGAACCGGGGAGCTGTTTTTT.

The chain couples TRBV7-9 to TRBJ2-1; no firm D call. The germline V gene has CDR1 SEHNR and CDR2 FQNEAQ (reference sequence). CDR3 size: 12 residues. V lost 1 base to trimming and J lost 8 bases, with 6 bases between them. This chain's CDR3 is CASSLDGHEQFF. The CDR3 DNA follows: TGTGCCAGCAGCTTAGATGGTCATGAGCAGTTCTTC.

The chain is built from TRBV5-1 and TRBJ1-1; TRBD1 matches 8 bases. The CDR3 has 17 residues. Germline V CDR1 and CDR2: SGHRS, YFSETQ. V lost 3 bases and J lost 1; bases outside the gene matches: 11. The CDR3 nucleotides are TGCGCCAGCAGCTCCCAACCGACGACAGGGGAGAACACTGAAGCTTTCTTT. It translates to CASSSQPTTGENTEAFF.

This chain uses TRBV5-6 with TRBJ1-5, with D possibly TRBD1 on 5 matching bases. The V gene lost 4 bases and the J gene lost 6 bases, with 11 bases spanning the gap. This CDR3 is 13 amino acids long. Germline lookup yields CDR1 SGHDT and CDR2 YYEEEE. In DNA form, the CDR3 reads TGTGCCAGCAGCCGGGGGGGAAGTCAGCCCCAGCATTTT. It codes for CASSRGGSQPQHF.

Here the CDR3 reads CASRVEPSSYNEQFF. The CDR3 DNA reads as TGCGCCAGCAGAGTGGAGCCTAGCTCCTACAATGAGCAGTTCTTC. The chain recombines TRBV4-3 with TRBJ2-1; D gene uncertain. This CDR3 has 15 amino acids. CDR1 and CDR2 from the germline V gene are LGHNA and YSLEER. Deletions cut 6 bases from V and 0 bases from J, with 12 bases between.

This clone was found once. The CDR3 protein is CATSRSQYYEQYF. The CDR3 nucleotides are TGTGCCACCAGCAGATCCCAATATTACGAGCAGTACTTC. The genes are TRBV15 and TRBJ2-7, with D uncertain. The length of the CDR3 is 13 residues. The V end was cut by 2 bases, the J end by 4 bases, with 9 bases between. In germline, CDR1 is LNHNV, CDR2 YYDKDF (reference sequence).

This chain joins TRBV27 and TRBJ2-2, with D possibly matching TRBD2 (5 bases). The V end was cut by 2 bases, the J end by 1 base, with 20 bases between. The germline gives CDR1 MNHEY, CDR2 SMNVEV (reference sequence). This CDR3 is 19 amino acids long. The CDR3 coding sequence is TGTGCCAGCAGTTTAGGGCTAGCTTGGCCTCGACAGAACACCGGGGAGCTGTTTTTT. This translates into CASSLGLAWPRQNTGELFF.

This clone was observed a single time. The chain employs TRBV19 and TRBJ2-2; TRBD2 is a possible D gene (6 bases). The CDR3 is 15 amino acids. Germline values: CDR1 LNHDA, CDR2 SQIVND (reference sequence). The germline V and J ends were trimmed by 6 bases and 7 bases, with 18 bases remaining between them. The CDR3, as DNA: TGTGCCAGTAGCCAAAGCCTCTCGGGGGACGGGGAGCTGTTTTTT. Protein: CASSQSLSGDGELFF.

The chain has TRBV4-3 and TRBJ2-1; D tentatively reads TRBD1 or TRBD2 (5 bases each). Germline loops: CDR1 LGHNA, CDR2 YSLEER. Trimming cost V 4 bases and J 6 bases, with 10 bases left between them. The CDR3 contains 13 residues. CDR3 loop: CASSLPGRNEQFF. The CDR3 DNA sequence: TGCGCCAGCAGCCTTCCGGGGCGCAATGAGCAGTTCTTC.

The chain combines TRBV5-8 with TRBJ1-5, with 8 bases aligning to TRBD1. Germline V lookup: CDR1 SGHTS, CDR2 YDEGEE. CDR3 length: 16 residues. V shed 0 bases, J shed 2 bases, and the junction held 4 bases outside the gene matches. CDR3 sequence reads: CASSLGGQARNQPQHF. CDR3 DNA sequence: TGTGCCAGCAGCTTGGGGGGACAGGCGCGCAATCAGCCCCAGCATTTT.

CDR3 bases: TGTGCCAGCAGCTTAGTAGAGAAGTCCAGCTACGAGCAGTACTTC. Its translation: CASSLVEKSSYEQYF. The V and J genes are TRBV7-9 and TRBJ2-7; D is unresolved. Germline V gives CDR1 SEHNR, CDR2 FQNEAQ (reference sequence). Trimming stripped 1 base from V and 3 bases from J, with 13 bases between. The CDR3 runs to 15 residues. Full variable domain (outside the CDR3, taken from reference TRBV7-9 and TRBJ2-7): DTGVSQNPRHKITKRGQNVTFRCDPISEHNRLYWYRQTLGQGPEFLTYFQNEAQLEKSRLLSDRFSAERPKGSFSTLEIQRTEQGDSAMYLCASSLVEKSSYEQYFGPGTRLTVT.